This T cell receptor beta chain originates from a study of blood T cell repertoires in COVID-19. Original processing notes: Estimated nucleated cell counts came from reference gene primer amplification. Sequenced by immunoSEQ multiplex PCR; TCRdb stores in-frame clones only, minus some. The DNA was the basis for D and trimming; V, J and clone size are from that table. The repertoire holds roughly 360,000 clones, roughly 86% seen once, with 1.1% in the top ten. The origin of this receptor is a human donor with acute or convalescent COVID-19. The donor label of this sample is uncertain. The specimen sequenced was peripheral blood.

Written as DNA, the CDR3 is TGTGCCAGCAGCCGCTGGACAGGGGTGGACACTGAAGCTTTCTTT. It codes for CASSRWTGVDTEAFF. The rearrangement joins TRBV14 to TRBJ1-1; 9 nucleotides line up with TRBD1. This CDR3 comprises 15 residues. V shed 4 bases and J 3 bases; nucleotides not matched to a gene: 6. CDR1 and CDR2 from the germline V gene are SGHDN and FVKESK.